This T cell receptor (beta chain) comes out of a study of blood T cell repertoires in COVID-19 (dated by TCRdb to the early 2020s). Study-wide context: Samples from collaborators originated in the United States, Italy and Spain and spanned both the acute and convalescent phases of COVID-19. The samples were drawn from two sources: the first 160 participants of the ongoing ImmuneRACE study, and 950 to 1,500 subjects contributed by 6 global collaborators. Nearly every sample came with metadata listing a de-identified subject ID, COVID-19 status, age in years and sex. HLA class I and class II types, where available, came from metadata supplied by the sample provider rather than from assay-based typing. The repertoires were released in a freely available public database meant as a resource for research on the immune response to SARS-CoV-2. The material from the prospective study consisted of cDNA or gDNA derived from T cells, B-cell-depleted T cells, or PBMCs. Subjects who had been exposed to COVID-19, were actively infected with it, or had recovered from it provided the deeply sampled blood TCRbeta repertoires that made up the dataset.

Per the germline V gene (reference sequence), LGHDT is the CDR1 and YNNKEL is the CDR2. Relative to germline, V is missing 1 base and J is missing 0 bases, with 9 bases of the junction outside any gene match. Its CDR3 holds 19 amino acids, cysteine through phenylalanine. This entry keeps only the CDR3 DNA: 57 bases, framed from base 1. TCRbeta CDR3 regions were amplified from genomic DNA by means of the immunoSEQ Assay, a bias-controlled multiplex PCR. Processing in the source paper ran as follows. Within the assay, amplification of reference gene primers was used to estimate how many nucleated cells each sample contained. Sequence reads were collapsed and filtered to measure the absolute abundance of every unique TCRbeta CDR3 rearrangement. For each sample, productive Simpson clonality was calculated as the square root of Simpson's diversity index over productive rearrangements. Entries here come from immuneACCESS through TCRdb and include only in-frame sequences with V and J called. Some clones fail to appear in such tables; in the studies checked, an unresolved V gene covers under half of the shortfall, and the cause of the remainder is unknown. V, J and clone size were drawn from that table, and D and trimming were deduced from the DNA. The sample table records around 160,000 clones; more than 65% of these occur just once. The ten largest clones represent approximately 9.9% of the sample.

Participants in the prospective study were aged about 18 to 90 years, lived in 20 to 25 United States geographic areas, and enrolled through a virtual design. In the prospective study, cohorts were assigned on the basis of participant-reported clinical history obtained from a screening survey and a study questionnaire. Recovered participants in ImmuneRACE Cohort 3 were defined as having two consecutive negative NP/OP PCR tests, clearance from a healthcare professional, or resolution of symptoms. Each participant in the prospective study had whole blood, serum and a nasopharyngeal or oropharyngeal swab collected by mobile phlebotomists. Over a 2-month period, participants in the prospective study had the option of providing additional blood draws and questionnaires. Before DNA extraction, prospective study blood samples were shipped either frozen or at room temperature. This clone has ten or more counts. No cognate antigen has been identified for it. The record has no base qualities; no much larger clone is one base away.

Study-wide conclusions, independent of this receptor: The quantity of clinical and demographic metadata differed by source and by participant and was supplied without curation.

The rearrangement combines TRBV3-1 (or the pseudogene TRBV3-2) with TRBJ2-6, and 7 bases in between align with TRBD1. The source material was PBMCs or T cells enriched from blood (not recorded which). This TCR was recovered from a man aged 50-59 years who had recovered from COVID-19. The CDR3 is CASSQAGTENPSGANVLTF. The DNA sequence is TGTGCCAGCAGCCAAGCCGGGACAGAGAATCCCTCTGGGGCCAACGTCCTGACTTTC.